The clone carrying this TCR beta chain was seen just once. CDR1 and CDR2 from the germline V gene are MGHRA and YSYEKL. The CDR3 has 18 residues. V dropped 1 base and J dropped 6; count of bases not matched to a gene: 13. Clinical history as reported by participants underpinned cohort assignment. The sample comes from a study of blood T cell repertoires in COVID-19. Across the whole study: Material from acute and convalescent COVID-19 was sourced from the United States, Italy and Spain. From T cells, B-cell-depleted T cells, or PBMCs came the material, which was cDNA or gDNA.

The protocol was immunoSEQ multiplex PCR, while the TCRdb copy is restricted to in-frame clones and leaves out a portion. The table records 200,000 to 300,000 clones, approximately 84% of them present only once. The sequenced material came from PBMCs or T cells enriched from blood (not recorded which). The sequence came from a woman between 35 and 50 years old with acute COVID-19. The V and J genes are TRBV4-1 and TRBJ2-3; 10 positions agree with TRBD2. CDR3 nucleotide sequence: TGCGCCAGCAGCCAAGGACGTCAAGCGGGAGGGCCATCTGATACGCAGTATTTT. Its protein product is CASSQGRQAGGPSDTQYF.